The entry that follows covers one T cell receptor beta chain sequence. It may be a read error: a sequence one base away is much more abundant. Germline loops: CDR1 MNHNS, CDR2 SASEGT. The CDR3 consists of 15 residues. This sample was included in a study of molecular identifiers for immune sequencing clone quantification. From the PCR reads, TCRdb called clonotypes with MiXCR, one entry per CDR3 protein. This table has some 5,700 distinct CDR3 sequences, 15% to 20% appearing once. Sequencing was carried out using naive CD8+ T cells from blood, with Jurkat cell RNA spiked in. The subset denotes: FACS-sorted CD8+CD4-CCR7+CD45RA+ naive T cells. The clonotype originates from a human donor in good health. Some libraries in this study had Jurkat cell RNA spiked in. This chain connects TRBV6-1 to TRBJ1-5; the D is unclear. The CDR3 loop is CASSDSIRSNQPHHF. In nucleotides, the CDR3 is TGTGCCAGCAGTGATTCCATTAGGAGCAATCAGCCCCATCATTTT.